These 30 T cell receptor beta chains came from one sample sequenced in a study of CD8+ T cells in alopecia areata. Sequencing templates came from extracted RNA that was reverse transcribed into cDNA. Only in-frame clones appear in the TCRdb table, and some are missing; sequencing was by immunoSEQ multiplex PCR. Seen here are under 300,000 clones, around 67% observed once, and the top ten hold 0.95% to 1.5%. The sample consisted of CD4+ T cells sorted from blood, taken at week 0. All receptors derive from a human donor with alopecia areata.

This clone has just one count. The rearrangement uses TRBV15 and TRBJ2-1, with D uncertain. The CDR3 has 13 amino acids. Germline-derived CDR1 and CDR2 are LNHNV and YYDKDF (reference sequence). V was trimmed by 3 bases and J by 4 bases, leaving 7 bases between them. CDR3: CATSSRVYNEQFF. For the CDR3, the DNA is TGTGCCACCAGCAGCCGGGTTTACAATGAGCAGTTCTTC.

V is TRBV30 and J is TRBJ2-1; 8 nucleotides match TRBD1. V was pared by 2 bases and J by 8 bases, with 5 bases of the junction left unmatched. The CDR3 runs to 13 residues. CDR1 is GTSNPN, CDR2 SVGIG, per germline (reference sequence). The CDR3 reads CAWSRTGSHEQFF. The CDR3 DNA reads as TGTGCCTGGAGTAGGACAGGGTCCCATGAGCAGTTCTTC.

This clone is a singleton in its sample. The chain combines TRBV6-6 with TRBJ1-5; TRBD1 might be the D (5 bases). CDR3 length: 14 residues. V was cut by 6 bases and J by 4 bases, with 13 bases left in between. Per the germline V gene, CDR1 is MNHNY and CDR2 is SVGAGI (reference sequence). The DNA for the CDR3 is TGTGCCAGCAGAGGCCGGGACGGTAATCAGCCCCAGCATTTT. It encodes CASRGRDGNQPQHF.

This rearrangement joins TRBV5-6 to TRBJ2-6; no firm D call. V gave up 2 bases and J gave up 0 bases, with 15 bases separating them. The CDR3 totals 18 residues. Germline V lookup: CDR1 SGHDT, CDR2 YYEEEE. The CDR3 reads CASSLRGLPSSGANVLTF. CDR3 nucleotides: TGTGCCAGCAGCTTAAGAGGTCTGCCTAGCTCTGGGGCCAACGTCCTGACTTTC.

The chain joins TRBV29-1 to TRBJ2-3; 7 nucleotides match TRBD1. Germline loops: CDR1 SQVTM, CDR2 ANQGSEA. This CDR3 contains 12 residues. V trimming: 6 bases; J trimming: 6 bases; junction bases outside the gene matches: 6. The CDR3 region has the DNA TGCAGCGTCTCCAGGGGGTCGGATACGCAGTATTTT. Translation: CSVSRGSDTQYF.

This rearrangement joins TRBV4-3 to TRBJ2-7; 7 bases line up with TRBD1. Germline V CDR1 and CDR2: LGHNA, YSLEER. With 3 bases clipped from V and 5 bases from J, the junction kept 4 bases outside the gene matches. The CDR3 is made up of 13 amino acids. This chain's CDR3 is CASSQTDRDEQYF. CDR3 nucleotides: TGCGCCAGCAGCCAGACAGACAGGGACGAGCAGTACTTC.

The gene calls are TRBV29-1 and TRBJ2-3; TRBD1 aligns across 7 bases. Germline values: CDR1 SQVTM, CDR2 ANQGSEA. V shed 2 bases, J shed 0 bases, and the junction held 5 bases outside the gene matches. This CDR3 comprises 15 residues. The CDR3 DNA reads TGCAGCGTTGAATTTGGGACAGACAGCACAGATACGCAGTATTTT. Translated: CSVEFGTDSTDTQYF.

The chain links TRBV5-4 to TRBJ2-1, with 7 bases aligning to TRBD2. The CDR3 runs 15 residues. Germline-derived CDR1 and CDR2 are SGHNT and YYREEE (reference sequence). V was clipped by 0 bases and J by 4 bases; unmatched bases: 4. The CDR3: CASSLGGGKYNEQFF. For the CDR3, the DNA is TGTGCCAGCAGCTTGGGCGGGGGAAAGTACAATGAGCAGTTCTTC.

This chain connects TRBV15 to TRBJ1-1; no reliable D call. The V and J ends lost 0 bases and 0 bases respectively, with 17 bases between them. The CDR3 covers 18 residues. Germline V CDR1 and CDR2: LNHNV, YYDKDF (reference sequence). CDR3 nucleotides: TGTGCCACCAGCAGAGATATGGCCCTACAGTACATGAACACTGAAGCTTTCTTT. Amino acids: CATSRDMALQYMNTEAFF.

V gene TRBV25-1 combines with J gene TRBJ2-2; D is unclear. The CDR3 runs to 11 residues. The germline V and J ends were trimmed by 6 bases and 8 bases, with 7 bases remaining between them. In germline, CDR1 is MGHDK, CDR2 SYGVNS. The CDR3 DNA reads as TGTGCCAGCAGCCTCAGAGGGGAGCTGTTTTTT. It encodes CASSLRGELFF. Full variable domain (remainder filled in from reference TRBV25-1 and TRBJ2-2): EADIYQTPRYLVIGTGKKITLECSQTMGHDKMYWYQQDPGMELHLIHYSYGVNSTEKGDLSSESTVSRIRTEHFPLTLESARPSHTSQYLCASSLRGELFFGEGSRLTVL.

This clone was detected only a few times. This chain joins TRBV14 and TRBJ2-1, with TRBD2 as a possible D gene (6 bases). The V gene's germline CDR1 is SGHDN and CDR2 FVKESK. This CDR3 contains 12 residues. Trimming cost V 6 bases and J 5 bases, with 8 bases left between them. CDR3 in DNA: TGTGCCAGCAGAGCGGGCAACAATGAGCAGTTCTTC. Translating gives CASRAGNNEQFF.

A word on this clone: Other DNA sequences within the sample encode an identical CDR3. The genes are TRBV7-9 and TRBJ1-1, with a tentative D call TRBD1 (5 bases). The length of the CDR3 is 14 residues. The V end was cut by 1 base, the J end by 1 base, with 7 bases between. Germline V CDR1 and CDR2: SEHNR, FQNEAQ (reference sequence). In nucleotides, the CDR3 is TGTGCCAGCAGCTTAGGTGGGGCGAACACTGAAGCTTTCTTT. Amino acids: CASSLGGANTEAFF.

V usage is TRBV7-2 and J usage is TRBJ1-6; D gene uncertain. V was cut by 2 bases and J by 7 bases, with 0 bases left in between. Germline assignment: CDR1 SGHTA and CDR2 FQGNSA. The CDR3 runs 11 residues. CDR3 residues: CASSLNSPLHF. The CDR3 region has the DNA TGTGCCAGCAGCTTAAATTCACCCCTCCACTTT.

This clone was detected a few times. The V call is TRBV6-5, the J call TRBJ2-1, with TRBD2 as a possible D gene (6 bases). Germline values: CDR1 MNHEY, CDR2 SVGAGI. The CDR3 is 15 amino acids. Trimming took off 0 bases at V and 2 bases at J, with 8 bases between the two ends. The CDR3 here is CASSYSAGTYNEQFF. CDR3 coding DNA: TGTGCCAGCAGTTACTCAGCGGGCACCTACAATGAGCAGTTCTTC.

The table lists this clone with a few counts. The CDR3: CASSRTPQETQYF. The CDR3 coding sequence is TGTGCCAGCAGCAGGACTCCCCAAGAGACCCAGTACTTC. The rearrangement joins TRBV11-1 to TRBJ2-5; tentatively, D is TRBD2 (5 bases). The V and J ends lost 5 bases and 1 base respectively, with 8 bases between them. The CDR3 sequence is 13 residues long. Germline CDR1 is SGHAT and CDR2 is FQDESV (reference sequence). Drawing the rest from reference TRBV11-1 and TRBJ2-5, the complete variable domain is EAEVAQSPRYKITEKSQAVAFWCDPISGHATLYWYRQILGQGPELLVQFQDESVVDDSQLPKDRFSAERLKGVDSTLKIQPAELGDSAMYLCASSRTPQETQYFGPGTRLLVL.

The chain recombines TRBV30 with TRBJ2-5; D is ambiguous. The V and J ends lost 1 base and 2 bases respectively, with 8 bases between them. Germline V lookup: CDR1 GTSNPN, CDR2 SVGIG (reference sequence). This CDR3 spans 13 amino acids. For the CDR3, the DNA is TGTGCCTGGAGTGGTGGCGGTCAAGAGACCCAGTACTTC. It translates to CAWSGGGQETQYF.

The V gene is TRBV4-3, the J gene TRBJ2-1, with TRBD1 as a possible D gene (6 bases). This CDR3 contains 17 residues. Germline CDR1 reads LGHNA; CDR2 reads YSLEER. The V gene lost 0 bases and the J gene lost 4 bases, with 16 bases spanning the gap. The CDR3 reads CASSQDQGLGGYNEQFF. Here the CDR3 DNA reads TGCGCCAGCAGCCAAGATCAGGGGCTCGGAGGTTACAATGAGCAGTTCTTC.

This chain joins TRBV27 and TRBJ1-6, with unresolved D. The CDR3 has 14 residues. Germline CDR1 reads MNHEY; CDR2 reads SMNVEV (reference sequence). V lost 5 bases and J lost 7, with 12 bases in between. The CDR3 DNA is TGTGCCAGCAGTCCCTACAGAGGAAATTCACCCCTCCACTTT. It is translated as CASSPYRGNSPLHF.

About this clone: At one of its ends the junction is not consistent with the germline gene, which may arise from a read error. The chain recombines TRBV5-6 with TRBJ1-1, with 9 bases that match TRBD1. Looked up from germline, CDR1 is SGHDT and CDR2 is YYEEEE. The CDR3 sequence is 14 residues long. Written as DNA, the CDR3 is TGTGCCAGCAGCGAGACAGGGGGTCCGGCTGAGGCTTTCTTT. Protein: CASSETGGPAEAFF.

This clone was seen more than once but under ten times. CDR3 sequence (DNA): TGCAGCGCCGAGAGTCAGCAAGAGACCCAGTACTTC. Translation: CSAESQQETQYF. V gene TRBV29-1 combines with J gene TRBJ2-5, with unresolved D. This CDR3 is built from 12 residues. Deletions cut 7 bases from V and 2 bases from J, with 11 bases between. Germline loops: CDR1 SQVTM, CDR2 ANQGSEA.

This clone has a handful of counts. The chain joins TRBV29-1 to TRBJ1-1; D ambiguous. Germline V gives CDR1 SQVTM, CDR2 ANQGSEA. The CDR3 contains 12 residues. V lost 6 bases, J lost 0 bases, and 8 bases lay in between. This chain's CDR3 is CSVSPMNTEAFF. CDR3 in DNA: TGCAGCGTGTCTCCAATGAACACTGAAGCTTTCTTT. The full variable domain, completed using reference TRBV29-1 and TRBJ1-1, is SAVISQKPSRDICQRGTSLTIQCQVDSQVTMMFWYRQQPGQSLTLIATANQGSEATYESGFVIDKFPISRPNLTFSTLTVSNMSPEDSSIYLCSVSPMNTEAFFGQGTRLTVV.

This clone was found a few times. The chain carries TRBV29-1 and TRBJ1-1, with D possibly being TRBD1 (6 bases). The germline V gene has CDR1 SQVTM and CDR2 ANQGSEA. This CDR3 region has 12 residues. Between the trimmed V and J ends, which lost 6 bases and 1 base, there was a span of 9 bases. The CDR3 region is CSVTQGNTEAFF. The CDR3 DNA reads TGCAGCGTCACACAGGGGAACACTGAAGCTTTCTTT.

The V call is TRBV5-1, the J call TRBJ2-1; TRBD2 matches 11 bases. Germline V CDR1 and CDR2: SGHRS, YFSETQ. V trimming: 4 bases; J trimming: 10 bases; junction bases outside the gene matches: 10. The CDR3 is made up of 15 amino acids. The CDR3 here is CASSPEPSGGKEQFF. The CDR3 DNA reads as TGCGCCAGCAGCCCAGAACCTAGCGGGGGGAAGGAGCAGTTCTTC.

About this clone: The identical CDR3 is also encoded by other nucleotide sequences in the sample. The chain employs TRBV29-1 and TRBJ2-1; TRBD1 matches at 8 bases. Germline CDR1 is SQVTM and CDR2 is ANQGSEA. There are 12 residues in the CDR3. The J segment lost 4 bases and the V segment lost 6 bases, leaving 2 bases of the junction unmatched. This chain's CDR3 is CSVGQGYNEQFF. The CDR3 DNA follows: TGCAGCGTCGGACAGGGTTACAATGAGCAGTTCTTC.

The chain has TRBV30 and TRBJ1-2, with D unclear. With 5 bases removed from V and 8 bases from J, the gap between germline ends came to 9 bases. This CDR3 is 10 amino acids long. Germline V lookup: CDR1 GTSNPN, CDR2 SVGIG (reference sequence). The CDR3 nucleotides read TGTGCCTGGGGCTTGGAGGGCTACACCTTC. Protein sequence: CAWGLEGYTF. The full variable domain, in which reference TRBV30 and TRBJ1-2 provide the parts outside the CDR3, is SQTIHQWPATLVQPVGSPLSLECTVEGTSNPNLYWYRQAAGRGLQLLFYSVGIGQISSEVPQNLSASRPQDRQFILSSKKLLLSDSGFYLCAWGLEGYTFGSGTRLTVV.

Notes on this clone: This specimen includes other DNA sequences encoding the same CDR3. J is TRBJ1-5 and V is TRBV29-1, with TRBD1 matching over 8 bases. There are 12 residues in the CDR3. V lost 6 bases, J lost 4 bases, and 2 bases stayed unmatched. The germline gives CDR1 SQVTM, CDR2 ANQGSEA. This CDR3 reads CSVRTGNQPQHF. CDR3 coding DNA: TGCAGCGTCCGGACAGGGAATCAGCCCCAGCATTTT.

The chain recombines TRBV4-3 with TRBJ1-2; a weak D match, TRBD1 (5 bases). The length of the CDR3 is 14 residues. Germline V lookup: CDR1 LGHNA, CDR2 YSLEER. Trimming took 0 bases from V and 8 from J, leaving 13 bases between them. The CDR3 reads CASSQDGAPGGYTF. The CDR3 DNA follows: TGCGCCAGCAGCCAAGATGGGGCCCCGGGCGGCTACACCTTC.

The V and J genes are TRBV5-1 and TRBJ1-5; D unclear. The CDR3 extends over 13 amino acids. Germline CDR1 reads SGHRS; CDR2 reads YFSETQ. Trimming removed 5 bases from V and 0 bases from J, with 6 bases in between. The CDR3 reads CASRTDSNQPQHF. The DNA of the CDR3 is TGCGCCAGCAGGACGGATAGCAATCAGCCCCAGCATTTT. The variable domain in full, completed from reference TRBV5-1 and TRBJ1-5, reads KAGVTQTPRYLIKTRGQQVTLSCSPISGHRSVSWYQQTPGQGLQFLFEYFSETQRNKGNFPGRFSGRQFSNSRSEMNVSTLELGDSALYLCASRTDSNQPQHFGDGTRLSIL.

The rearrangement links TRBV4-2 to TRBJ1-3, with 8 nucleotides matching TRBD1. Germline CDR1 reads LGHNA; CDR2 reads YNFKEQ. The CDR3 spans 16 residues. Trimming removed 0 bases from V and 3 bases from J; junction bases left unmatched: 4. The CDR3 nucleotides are TGTGCCAGCAGCCAAGACGACAGGGGAAATGGAAACACCATATATTTT. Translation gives CASSQDDRGNGNTIYF.

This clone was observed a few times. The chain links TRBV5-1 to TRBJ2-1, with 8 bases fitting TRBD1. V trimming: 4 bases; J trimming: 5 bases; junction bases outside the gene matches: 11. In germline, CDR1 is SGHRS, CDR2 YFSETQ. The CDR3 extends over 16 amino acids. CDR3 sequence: CASSTGGRGYHNEQFF. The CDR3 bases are TGCGCCAGCAGCACAGGGGGTCGGGGGTACCACAATGAGCAGTTCTTC.